This T cell receptor beta chain was identified during a study of blood T cells in healthy people across ages. Study outcomes and limitations: Observed TCR beta diversity per million T cells went down as age went up. This fall followed a roughly linear course with age. Calculation of diversity from one million T cells yielded estimates considered to be underestimates.

The sample holds a few counts of this clonotype. Its antigen remains unidentified. With a J-beta primer mix and a sample-barcoded 5' primer, a second PCR ran about 7 to 12 cycles. TCRdb fed the 5' RACE reads into MiXCR, producing one record per CDR3 protein. This sample yields about 720,000 distinct CDR3 sequences, of which 22% are seen a single time; less than 25% belongs to the top ten. Peripheral blood, about 10 milliliters per donor, was collected. Germline values: CDR1 MNHEY, CDR2 SVGEGT. The CDR3 runs 13 residues. The germline V and J ends were trimmed by 5 bases and 5 bases, with 13 bases remaining between them.

Material for sequencing was blood. V and J are TRBV6-2 or TRBV6-3 and TRBJ2-7; D call uncertain. This TCR came from a man between 65 and 80 years old in good health. CDR3 DNA: TGTGCCAGCAGTCCCACAAGGGTCAACGAGCAGTACTTC. This encodes CASSPTRVNEQYF.